The entry below describes one T cell receptor (beta chain). This CDR3 is 16 amino acids long. The germline CDR1 and CDR2 sequences are LGHDT and YNNKEL (reference sequence). Losses at the gene ends were 7 bases for V and 4 bases for J; bases not matched to a gene: 10. This table comes from immunoSEQ multiplex PCR, and its TCRdb copy is limited to in-frame clones, with some not included. Of over 200,000 clones detected, around 80% appear once; the ten largest clones hold about 2%. These data belong to a study of blood T cell repertoires in COVID-19. This receptor was identified in a middle-aged man who had recovered from COVID-19. The sample consisted of peripheral blood. This chain uses TRBV3-1 (or the pseudogene TRBV3-2) with TRBJ2-3; 11 bases line up with TRBD1. CDR3 bases: TGTGCCAGCACCCCAAGGGACAGGGGGAGGTCAGATACGCAGTATTTT. Its protein is CASTPRDRGRSDTQYF.